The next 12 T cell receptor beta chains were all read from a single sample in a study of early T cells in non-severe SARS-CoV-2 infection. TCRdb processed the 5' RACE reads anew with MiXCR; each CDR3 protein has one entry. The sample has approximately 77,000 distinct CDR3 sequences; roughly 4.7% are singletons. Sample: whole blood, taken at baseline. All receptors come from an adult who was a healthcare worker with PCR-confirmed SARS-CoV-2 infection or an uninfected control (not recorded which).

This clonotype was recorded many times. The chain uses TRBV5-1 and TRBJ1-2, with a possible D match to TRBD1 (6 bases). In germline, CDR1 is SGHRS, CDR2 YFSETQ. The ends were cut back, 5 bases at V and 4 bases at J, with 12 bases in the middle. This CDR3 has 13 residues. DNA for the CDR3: TGCGCCAGCAGTAATGGACAGTTCTATGGCTACACCTTC. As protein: CASSNGQFYGYTF.

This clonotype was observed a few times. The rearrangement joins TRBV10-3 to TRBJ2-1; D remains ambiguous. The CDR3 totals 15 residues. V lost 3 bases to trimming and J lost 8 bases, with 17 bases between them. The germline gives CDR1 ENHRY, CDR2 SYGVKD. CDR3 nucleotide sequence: TGTGCCATCAGTGAAAGTTTGACCCTAAGCGATGAGCAGTTCTTC. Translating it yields CAISESLTLSDEQFF.

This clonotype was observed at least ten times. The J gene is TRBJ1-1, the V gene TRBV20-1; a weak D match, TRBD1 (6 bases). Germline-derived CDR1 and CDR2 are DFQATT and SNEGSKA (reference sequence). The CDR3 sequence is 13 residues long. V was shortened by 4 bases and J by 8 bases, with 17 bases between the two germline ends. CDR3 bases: TGCAGTGCTACCGCCCGGGGGACAATCGAAGCTTTCTTT. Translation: CSATARGTIEAFF.

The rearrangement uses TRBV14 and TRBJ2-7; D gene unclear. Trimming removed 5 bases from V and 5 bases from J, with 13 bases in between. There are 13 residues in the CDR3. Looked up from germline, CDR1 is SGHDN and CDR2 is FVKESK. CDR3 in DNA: TGTGCCAGCAGCTATGGGTACAGAGACGAGCAGTACTTC. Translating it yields CASSYGYRDEQYF.

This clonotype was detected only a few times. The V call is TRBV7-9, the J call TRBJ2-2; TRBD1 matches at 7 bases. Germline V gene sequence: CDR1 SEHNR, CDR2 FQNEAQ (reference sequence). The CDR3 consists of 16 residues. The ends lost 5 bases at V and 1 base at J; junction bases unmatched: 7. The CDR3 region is CASSPRRDRNTGELFF. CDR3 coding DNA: TGTGCCAGCAGCCCCCGACGGGACAGGAACACCGGGGAGCTGTTTTTT.

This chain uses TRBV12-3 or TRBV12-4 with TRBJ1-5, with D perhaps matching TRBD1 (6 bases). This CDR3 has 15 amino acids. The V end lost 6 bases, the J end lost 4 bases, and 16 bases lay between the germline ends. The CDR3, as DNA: TGTGCCAGCAGCAGAGGACAGCAGTCAAATCAGCCCCAGCATTTT. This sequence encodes CASSRGQQSNQPQHF.

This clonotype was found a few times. The CDR3 reads CASSPVPDRRTEAFF. As DNA, the CDR3 is TGCGCCAGCAGCCCCGTGCCAGATCGGAGGACTGAAGCTTTCTTT. The chain joins TRBV5-1 to TRBJ1-1; D remains unclear. Trimming shortened V by 4 bases and J by 5 bases, and 18 bases separated the two germline ends. Germline V gene lookup returns CDR1 SGHRS and CDR2 YFSETQ. The CDR3 has 15 residues.

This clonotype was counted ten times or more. CDR3 loop: CASSRDIIYEQYF. In DNA form, the CDR3 reads TGTGCCAGCAGTCGGGACATAATATACGAGCAGTACTTC. The chain links TRBV6-5 to TRBJ2-7; possibly TRBD1 for D (6 bases). Trimming left V 5 bases short and J 4 bases short, with 12 bases between. From germline, CDR1 is MNHEY and CDR2 SVGAGI. The CDR3 runs 13 residues.

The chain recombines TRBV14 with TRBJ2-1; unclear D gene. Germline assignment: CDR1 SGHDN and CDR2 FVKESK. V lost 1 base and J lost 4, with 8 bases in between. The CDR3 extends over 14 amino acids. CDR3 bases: TGTGCCAGCAGCCAAGCGACTCGATACAATGAGCAGTTCTTC. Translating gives CASSQATRYNEQFF.

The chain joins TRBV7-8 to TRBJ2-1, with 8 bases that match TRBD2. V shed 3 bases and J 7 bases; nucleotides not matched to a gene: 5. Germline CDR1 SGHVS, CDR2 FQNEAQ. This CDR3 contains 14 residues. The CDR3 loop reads CASSLGLDGNEQFF. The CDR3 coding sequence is TGTGCCAGCAGCTTGGGACTAGATGGGAATGAGCAGTTCTTC. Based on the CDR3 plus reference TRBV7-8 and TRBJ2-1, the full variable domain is GAGVSQSPRYKVAKRGQDVALRCDPISGHVSLFWYQQALGQGPEFLTYFQNEAQLDKSGLPSDRFFAERPEGSVSTLKIQRTQQEDSAVYLCASSLGLDGNEQFFGPGTRLTVL.

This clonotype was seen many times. CDR3 DNA: TGTGCCAGCAGTTTACGGGCTAGCGGGATATGGGCTGAGCAGTTCTTC. Its protein product is CASSLRASGIWAEQFF. The gene calls are TRBV28 and TRBJ2-1; 9 nucleotides line up with TRBD2. V dropped 2 bases and J dropped 9; count of bases not matched to a gene: 11. This CDR3 comprises 16 residues. Looked up from germline, CDR1 is MDHEN and CDR2 is SYDVKM.

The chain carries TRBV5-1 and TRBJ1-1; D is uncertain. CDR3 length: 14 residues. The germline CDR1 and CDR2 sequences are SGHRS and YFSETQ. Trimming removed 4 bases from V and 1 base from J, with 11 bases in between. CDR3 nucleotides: TGCGCCAGCAGCCGGCAGAGCTCGAACACTGAAGCTTTCTTT. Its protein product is CASSRQSSNTEAFF.